These T cell receptor beta chains were read from a single sample in a study of blood T cell repertoires in COVID-19. Assay: immunoSEQ multiplex PCR; the TCRdb copy retains only in-frame clones and omits some. The table includes about 280,000 clones, over 75% detected once. The sample taken for sequencing was peripheral blood. Receptors originate from a man aged 45 to 65 with active or convalescent COVID-19. Each CDR3 is given with its conserved first and last residue. Fields, in order: V gene, D gene, clone size, J gene, CDR3 protein, CDR3 DNA. D genes are given only for firm matches. Some rows mark clone size as missing; the rest say once, few, many or name a class of expanded clone.

>TRBV2|TRBD2|-|TRBJ2-3
CASSLLAGETDTQYF
TGTGCCAGCAGCCTTTTAGCGGGAGAGACAGATACGCAGTATTTT
>TRBV5-4|TRBD1|medium-sized|TRBJ1-2
CASSPRTGGHGYTF
TGTGCCAGCAGCCCCCGGACAGGCGGCCATGGCTACACCTTC
>TRBV11-2|-|-|TRBJ1-2
CASSLGVTGSEGYTF
TGTGCCAGCAGCCTTGGGGTCACAGGGTCGGAAGGCTACACCTTC
>TRBV6-5|TRBD1|few|TRBJ2-7
CASIDRASYEQYF
TGTGCCAGCATCGACAGGGCCTCCTACGAGCAGTACTTC
>TRBV11-3|TRBD2|-|TRBJ2-7
CASSPGTSYEQYF
TGTGCCAGCAGCCCTGGGACTAGCTACGAGCAGTACTTC
>TRBV30|-|-|TRBJ1-2
CAWSVRGLNIGYTF
TGTGCCTGGAGTGTGCGAGGACTGAACATTGGCTACACCTTC
>TRBV30|TRBD1|-|TRBJ2-7
CAWARQGFNEQYF
TGTGCCTGGGCGCGACAGGGGTTCAACGAGCAGTACTTC
>TRBV28|-|once|TRBJ2-3
CASSLALDTQYF
TGTGCCAGCAGTTTGGCTCTAGATACGCAGTATTTT
>TRBV4-1|TRBD2|-|TRBJ2-7
CASSSPVRSSGHYEQYF
TGCGCCAGCAGCTCTCCCGTCCGGTCTAGCGGGCACTACGAGCAGTACTTC
>TRBV30|-|-|TRBJ2-5
CAWTKWQETQYF
TGTGCCTGGACTAAGTGGCAAGAGACCCAGTACTTC
>TRBV7-9|-|few|TRBJ2-7
CASSLSGTGVEQYF
TGTGCCAGCAGCCTAAGCGGGACAGGTGTCGAGCAGTACTTC
>TRBV5-1|-|few|TRBJ1-6
CASSAWTDNSPLHF
TGCGCCAGCAGCGCCTGGACAGATAATTCACCCCTCCACTTT
>TRBV7-2|TRBD2|few|TRBJ2-3
CASSTSGGDTQYF
TGTGCCAGCAGCACTAGCGGGGGGGATACGCAGTATTTT
>TRBV23-1|TRBD1|-|TRBJ2-1
CASSQHRGKQTEQFF
TGCGCCAGCAGTCAACACAGGGGAAAACAGACTGAGCAGTTCTTC
>TRBV2|TRBD1|-|TRBJ1-4
CASRAGTGNGGEKLFF
TGTGCCAGCAGAGCCGGGACAGGGAATGGGGGTGAAAAACTGTTTTTT
>TRBV5-1|TRBD2|-|TRBJ2-1
CASRRTSGRAGYEQFF
TGCGCCAGCAGGAGGACTAGCGGGAGGGCCGGTTATGAGCAGTTCTTC
>TRBV7-8|TRBD1|once|TRBJ1-6
CASSATTGTFRSPLHF
TGTGCCAGCAGCGCAACGACAGGGACTTTTCGTTCACCCCTCCACTTT
>TRBV27|-|-|TRBJ1-6
CASRRVQGRSGSPLHF
TGTGCCAGCAGGAGGGTGCAGGGGCGGAGCGGTTCACCCCTCCACTTT
>TRBV12-3/TRBV12-4|TRBD1|-|TRBJ1-1
CASTRGVGEAFF
TGTGCCAGCACCAGGGGGGTGGGTGAAGCTTTCTTT
>TRBV5-6|-|-|TRBJ1-1
CASSLLEWEAFF
TGTGCCAGCAGCCTGTTGGAGTGGGAAGCTTTCTTT
>TRBV7-2|-|-|TRBJ2-1
CASSSYYNEQFF
TGTGCCAGCAGCTCCTACTACAATGAGCAGTTCTTC
>TRBV4-1|TRBD2|once|TRBJ2-7
CASSPGTSGRKGYEQYF
TGCGCCAGCAGCCCCGGGACTAGCGGGAGGAAGGGGTACGAGCAGTACTTC
>TRBV6-1|-|-|TRBJ2-4
CASSEGNLGVAKNIQYF
TGTGCCAGCAGTGAAGGAAACCTCGGAGTAGCCAAAAACATTCAGTACTTC
>TRBV27|-|-|TRBJ1-2
CASRPTWGWRVNYGYTF
TGTGCCAGCAGGCCCACATGGGGATGGAGGGTTAACTATGGCTACACCTTC
>TRBV7-2|TRBD1|few|TRBJ1-2
CASSTGTGVNYGYTF
TGTGCCAGCAGCACAGGGACAGGGGTTAACTATGGCTACACCTTC
>TRBV7-9|TRBD1|-|TRBJ2-2
CASSLPTGAGELFF
TGTGCCAGCAGCTTGCCGACAGGGGCCGGGGAGCTGTTTTTT
>TRBV7-3|-|-|TRBJ2-1
CASSSGISSYNEQFF
TGTGCCAGCAGCTCGGGTATAAGCTCCTACAATGAGCAGTTCTTC
>TRBV2|TRBD1|-|TRBJ1-2
CASSEARGQGHNYGYTF
TGTGCCAGCAGTGAAGCGAGGGGGCAGGGGCATAACTATGGCTACACCTTC
>TRBV9|-|-|TRBJ2-1
CASSVELGAAYEQFF
TGTGCCAGCAGCGTAGAACTAGGTGCTGCATATGAGCAGTTCTTC
>TRBV3-1/TRBV3-2|-|-|TRBJ1-2
CASSVSGEWMHGYTF
TGTGCCAGCAGCGTTAGCGGGGAGTGGATGCATGGCTACACCTTC
>TRBV18|-|once|TRBJ2-3
CASSARTDTQYF
TGTGCCAGCTCGGCCCGCACAGATACGCAGTATTTT
>TRBV30|-|-|TRBJ2-7
CAWSTGLNYEQYF
TGTGCCTGGAGCACAGGTCTGAACTACGAGCAGTACTTC
>TRBV9|TRBD1|-|TRBJ1-4
CASSPGGPNEKLFF
TGTGCCAGCAGCCCAGGGGGTCCTAATGAAAAACTGTTTTTT
>TRBV1|-|once|TRBJ2-1
CTSSQGRSGWTSGYNEQFF
TGCACCAGCAGCCAAGGAAGATCGGGCTGGACTAGCGGATACAATGAGCAGTTCTTC
>TRBV28|-|-|TRBJ2-7
CARDIDSYEQYF
TGTGCCAGAGACATAGACTCCTACGAGCAGTACTTC
>TRBV19|-|-|TRBJ2-6
CASSIAGSSGSGANVLTF
TGTGCCAGTAGTATAGCGGGTTCCAGCGGCTCTGGGGCCAACGTCCTGACTTTC
>TRBV6-5|TRBD1|-|TRBJ1-2
CASSSQGADGYTF
TGTGCCAGCAGCTCACAGGGGGCGGATGGCTACACCTTC
>TRBV2|-|-|TRBJ1-5
CASGSDQPQHF
TGTGCCAGCGGGAGTGATCAGCCCCAGCATTTT
>TRBV2|TRBD2|once|TRBJ2-1
CASSENSPGLATNEQFF
TGTGCCAGCAGTGAGAACTCACCGGGACTAGCGACGAATGAGCAGTTCTTC
>TRBV18|-|-|TRBJ2-2
CASSPTGNTGELFF
TGTGCCAGCTCACCAACAGGGAACACCGGGGAGCTGTTTTTT
>TRBV30|-|-|TRBJ2-7
CAWSVGQTYEQYF
TGTGCCTGGAGTGTCGGACAGACCTACGAGCAGTACTTC
>TRBV6-4|-|-|TRBJ2-3
CASSDPTVSDTQYF
TGTGCCAGCAGTGATCCTACGGTCTCAGATACGCAGTATTTT
>TRBV9|TRBD2|-|TRBJ2-5
CASSVEWAAGGAQYF
TGTGCCAGCAGCGTAGAGTGGGCAGCCGGGGGGGCCCAGTACTTC
>TRBV6-6|-|-|TRBJ2-1
CASSYGPTPRNEQFF
TGTGCCAGCAGTTACGGGCCGACCCCCCGCAATGAGCAGTTCTTC
>TRBV18|-|-|TRBJ2-7
CASSPPGVSEQYF
TGTGCCAGCTCACCACCGGGAGTGAGCGAGCAGTACTTC
>TRBV24-1|-|-|TRBJ2-1
CATSEAGSRTYNEQFF
TGTGCCACCAGTGAAGCCGGGAGCAGAACCTACAATGAGCAGTTCTTC
>TRBV18|-|-|TRBJ2-1
CASSQLRGLYNEQFF
TGTGCCAGCTCTCAACTTCGGGGACTCTACAATGAGCAGTTCTTC
>TRBV3-1/TRBV3-2|TRBD1|-|TRBJ2-5
CASSLRGQGARETQYF
TGTGCCAGCAGCCTAAGGGGGCAGGGGGCAAGGGAGACCCAGTACTTC
>TRBV11-2|-|-|TRBJ1-3
CASSLRTLGTGRNTIYF
TGTGCCAGCAGCTTACGTACTCTCGGGACTGGGAGAAACACCATATATTTT
>TRBV11-2|-|-|TRBJ1-4
CATQGSGNEKLFF
TGTGCTACCCAGGGCTCCGGTAATGAAAAACTGTTTTTT
>TRBV5-1|TRBD2|-|TRBJ2-1
CASSSATRGRERDSYNEQFF
TGCGCCAGCAGCTCAGCCACTCGCGGGAGGGAGCGGGACTCCTACAATGAGCAGTTCTTC
>TRBV30|-|few|TRBJ1-2
CAWYQLWKAGQDYGYTF
TGTGCCTGGTATCAGCTCTGGAAGGCCGGTCAGGACTATGGCTACACCTTC
>TRBV4-2|TRBD1|-|TRBJ1-2
CASSQDRGLYGYTF
TGTGCCAGCAGCCAAGACAGGGGGCTTTATGGCTACACCTTC
>TRBV27|-|-|TRBJ1-5
CASSMSRGRPQHF
TGTGCCAGCAGTATGAGCAGGGGACGGCCCCAGCATTTT
>TRBV18|TRBD1|-|TRBJ1-1
CASSGQVNTEAFF
TGTGCCAGCTCAGGACAGGTGAACACTGAAGCTTTCTTT